The clone carrying this TCR beta chain has a count of ten or more. Its antigen is currently unknown. These data originate in a study of T-cell memory formation after mild COVID-19. The study's findings and limits: Contracting clones from day 15 to 85 had balanced CD4/CD8; later expanders favoured CD4+. The authors did not confirm SARS-CoV-2 specificity of second-wave clones peaking day 37.

Per germline, CDR1 SGHTA and CDR2 FQGNSA. V lost 4 bases, J lost 0 bases, and 6 bases lay in between. The CDR3 runs 13 residues. 5'RACE with constant-segment primers yielded barcoded, UMI-tagged TCR alpha and TCR beta cDNA libraries. TCRdb analysed the 5' RACE reads with MiXCR anew, one entry per CDR3 protein. The sample has under 450,000 distinct CDR3 sequences, more than 20% seen once. Sequencing input: PBMCs or a T cell subset sorted from them (not recorded which). This chain links TRBV7-2 with TRBJ2-5; D may be TRBD2 (5 bases). This sequence originates from an adult woman who had mild COVID-19 (a few samples of this study predate the infection). Cell type and time point are not known. CDR3 bases: TGTGCCAGCAGCTCTAGCAACCAAGAGACCCAGTACTTC. Protein: CASSSSNQETQYF.